This TCR beta chain emerged from a study of vaccination effects on CD4 cells after COVID-19. In the study overall: Subjects were given two BNT162b2 or mRNA-1273 vaccine doses. Study-wide results and limits: The study, lacking early post-infection timepoints, had few convalescent patients. Late post-vaccination, clones induced by infection and those induced by vaccine underwent marked clonal contraction.

After expansion with viral peptide pools in the ViraFEST assay, antigen-specific CD4+ T cells were sequenced. An approximately nine-day culture period preceded the isolation of CD4+ T cells. By PCR, the person was confirmed to have had SARS-CoV-2 infection between March and December 2020. Fresh IL-2-containing medium replaced half the medium on days 3 and 7. The V gene's germline CDR1 is SGHRS and CDR2 YFSETQ. Trimming cost V 3 bases and J 7 bases, with 11 bases left between them. The CDR3 covers 14 residues. As concerns this clone: Its antigen is not identified.

Sequencing used immunoSEQ multiplex PCR; TCRdb keeps in-frame clones, though not all of them. This sample has about 36,000 clones, with over 60% found just once. The receptor comes from a human donor who had a prior SARS-CoV-2 infection. Sequencing was performed on CD4+ T cells from PBMCs cultured with HCoV-NL63 spike peptides, taken before COVID-19 vaccination. The rearrangement joins TRBV5-1 to TRBJ1-6; TRBD1 is a possible D gene (5 bases). The CDR3 region is CASSWGVPNSPLHF. In DNA, the CDR3 is TGCGCCAGCAGCTGGGGGGTCCCCAATTCACCCCTCCACTTT.